This TCR beta chain originates from a study of cytomegalovirus exposure and HLA in healthy donors. The germline V and J ends were trimmed by 0 bases and 6 bases, with 14 bases remaining between them. From germline, CDR1 is MNHNS and CDR2 SASEGT. This CDR3 has 15 residues. Primers included in the PCR were 60 Vbeta and 13 Jbeta primers. Using immunoSEQ multiplex PCR, the repertoire was profiled, and TCRdb retains in-frame clones only, with some absent. The table records approximately 200,000 clones, approximately 82% of them present only once. Note on this clone: Its antigen remains unknown.

Study results and limitations: It was in a later analysis that TCR association rates were seen to vary by HLA locus, highest for DRB1 and lowest for HLA-C. In an earlier analysis, productive rearrangement rates for most beta V segments clustered near 87% or 30%.

The clonotype originates from a woman aged 18-35 years in good health and CMV-seropositive. Sequenced material: PBMCs. The rearrangement uses TRBV6-1 and TRBJ1-2; a possible D gene is TRBD1 (5 bases). The CDR3 sequence: CASSEAQRQGHGYTF. The CDR3 nucleotides read TGTGCCAGCAGTGAAGCGCAAAGGCAGGGCCATGGCTACACCTTC.